This is a list of T cell receptor beta chains from one sample in a study of cytomegalovirus exposure and HLA in healthy donors. Assay: immunoSEQ multiplex PCR; the TCRdb copy retains only in-frame clones and omits some. The sample holds around 140,000 clones. The sample was PBMCs. These receptors all stem from a woman aged 40 to 55 in good health and CMV-seronegative. The CDR3 runs from the conserved cysteine through the conserved F or W. The D gene is left open where the match is weak.

>TRBV7-9|-|TRBJ1-1
CASSPRQNTEAFF
TGTGCCAGCAGCCCTCGACAGAACACTGAAGCTTTCTTT
>TRBV9|TRBD1|TRBJ1-2
CASSERQGWGYTF
TGTGCCAGCAGCGAAAGACAGGGGTGGGGCTACACCTTC
>TRBV6-6|TRBD1|TRBJ2-3
CATLDRGRTDTQYF
TGTGCCACCCTGGACAGGGGGAGGACAGATACGCAGTATTTT
>TRBV28|TRBD1|TRBJ1-5
CASSLWQGAGQPQHF
TGTGCCAGCAGTTTATGGCAGGGGGCTGGTCAGCCCCAGCATTTT
>TRBV4-3|-|TRBJ1-6
CASSQDATGTGLVLHF
TGCGCCAGCAGCCAAGATGCAACGGGAACAGGGCTTGTCCTCCACTTT
>TRBV5-1|-|TRBJ2-7
CASSLPDGTYEQYF
TGCGCCAGCAGCTTGCCGGACGGGACCTACGAGCAGTACTTC
>TRBV9|TRBD2|TRBJ2-2
CASSVETSGGAVGELFF
TGTGCCAGCAGCGTAGAGACTAGCGGGGGGGCAGTCGGGGAGCTGTTTTTT
>TRBV5-1|-|TRBJ1-2
CASSLELERSGYTF
TGCGCCAGCAGCTTGGAATTGGAGCGAAGTGGCTACACCTTC
>TRBV6-6|TRBD1|TRBJ2-1
CASSYTDRGYNEQFF
TGTGCCAGCAGTTATACGGACAGGGGCTACAATGAGCAGTTCTTC
>TRBV11-2|-|TRBJ1-1
CASSLDRGTEAFF
TGTGCCAGCAGCTTGGACAGAGGCACTGAAGCTTTCTTT
>TRBV7-3|TRBD2|TRBJ2-3
CASSLNRLAGDAQYF
TGTGCCAGCAGCTTAAATCGACTAGCGGGGGATGCGCAGTATTTT
>TRBV4-2|-|TRBJ1-2
CASSPKEERGYGYTF
TGTGCCAGCAGCCCAAAAGAGGAGCGGGGCTATGGCTACACCTTC
>TRBV6-1|TRBD1|TRBJ1-1
CASSGWTGLNTEAFF
TGTGCCAGCAGTGGTTGGACAGGCCTGAACACTGAAGCTTTCTTT
>TRBV9|-|TRBJ1-5
CASSVVWSAGHQPQHF
TGTGCCAGCAGCGTAGTCTGGAGCGCTGGCCATCAGCCCCAGCATTTT
>TRBV7-3|-|TRBJ1-1
CASSFQGDTEAFF
TGTGCCAGCAGTTTTCAGGGCGACACTGAAGCTTTCTTT
>TRBV2|TRBD1|TRBJ2-6
CASRWDRLSGANVLTF
TGTGCCAGCAGGTGGGACAGGCTCTCTGGGGCCAACGTCCTGACTTTC